This is a list of T cell receptor beta chains from one sample in a study of T-cell reconstitution after alpha-beta-depleted transplantation in children. TCRdb re-analysed the PCR reads in MiXCR, keeping a single row per CDR3 protein. The table lists about 300,000 distinct CDR3 sequences, roughly 9.1% of them singletons. Sequencing used PBMCs, obtained before TCRalphabeta/CD19-depleted stem cell transplant. The receptors shown here come from a boy under three years old with acute myeloid leukemia, due to receive a stem cell transplant. Both conserved end residues are part of each CDR3. The order of the fields is D gene, V gene, clone size, J gene, CDR3 protein, CDR3 DNA. D genes are given only for firm matches. Only some rows state a clone size, as once, few, many or a class for expanded clones.

D gene: TRBD1
V gene: TRBV20-1
clone size: few
J gene: TRBJ1-2
CDR3 protein: CSARTGGDYGYTF
CDR3 DNA: TGCAGTGCTAGGACAGGGGGCGACTATGGCTACACCTTC

D gene: TRBD1
V gene: TRBV7-7
clone size: many
J gene: TRBJ2-3
CDR3 protein: CASSRTGFTDTQYF
CDR3 DNA: TGTGCCAGCAGCCGGACAGGCTTCACAGATACGCAGTATTTT

D gene: .
V gene: TRBV7-2
clone size: many
J gene: TRBJ2-2
CDR3 protein: CASSLFRFGELFF
CDR3 DNA: TGTGCCAGCAGCTTATTCCGGTTCGGGGAGCTGTTTTTT

D gene: .
V gene: TRBV7-2
clone size: .
J gene: TRBJ1-1
CDR3 protein: CAGSLEGDNTEAFF
CDR3 DNA: TGTGCCGGCAGCTTAGAGGGGGACAACACTGAAGCTTTCTTT

D gene: .
V gene: TRBV12-3/TRBV12-4
clone size: many
J gene: TRBJ2-1
CDR3 protein: CASSLPLTGHLHNEQFF
CDR3 DNA: TGTGCCAGCAGTTTACCGCTGACAGGTCACCTGCACAATGAGCAGTTCTTC

D gene: .
V gene: TRBV5-1
clone size: .
J gene: TRBJ1-5
CDR3 protein: CASSPGAAGQPQHF
CDR3 DNA: TGCGCCAGCAGTCCCGGGGCTGCGGGACAGCCCCAGCATTTT

D gene: TRBD1
V gene: TRBV7-9
clone size: many
J gene: TRBJ1-2
CDR3 protein: CASTPGQGAKGYTF
CDR3 DNA: TGTGCCAGCACTCCGGGACAGGGGGCGAAAGGCTACACCTTC

D gene: .
V gene: TRBV7-7
clone size: many
J gene: TRBJ2-5
CDR3 protein: CASSLQGEKETQYF
CDR3 DNA: TGTGCTAGCAGCTTACAGGGAGAGAAAGAGACCCAGTACTTC

D gene: .
V gene: TRBV10-3
clone size: .
J gene: TRBJ2-7
CDR3 protein: CAISPVNSYEQYF
CDR3 DNA: TGTGCCATCTCGCCGGTTAACTCCTACGAGCAGTACTTC

D gene: .
V gene: TRBV5-6
clone size: many
J gene: TRBJ1-3
CDR3 protein: CASSLLYGNTIYF
CDR3 DNA: TGTGCCAGCAGCCTCTTATATGGAAACACCATATATTTT

D gene: TRBD1
V gene: TRBV27
clone size: many
J gene: TRBJ1-4
CDR3 protein: CASSLFRQGEAEKLFF
CDR3 DNA: TGTGCCAGCAGTTTATTCCGACAGGGAGAGGCTGAAAAACTGTTTTTT

D gene: .
V gene: TRBV12-3/TRBV12-4
clone size: few
J gene: TRBJ2-2
CDR3 protein: CASSLSAWADTGELFF
CDR3 DNA: TGTGCCAGCAGTCTTAGCGCGTGGGCGGACACCGGGGAGCTGTTTTTT

D gene: TRBD1
V gene: TRBV6-1
clone size: .
J gene: TRBJ1-4
CDR3 protein: CASSVQTGGIRKWSEKLFF
CDR3 DNA: TGTGCCAGCAGTGTACAGACAGGGGGGATCCGAAAATGGAGTGAAAAACTGTTTTTT

D gene: .
V gene: TRBV13
clone size: many
J gene: TRBJ2-1
CDR3 protein: CASSLGTPRVVVNEQFF
CDR3 DNA: TGTGCCAGCAGCTTAGGGACACCGCGAGTCGTAGTAAATGAGCAGTTCTTC

D gene: .
V gene: TRBV29-1
clone size: many
J gene: TRBJ2-5
CDR3 protein: CSVEGGEVKETQYF
CDR3 DNA: TGCAGCGTTGAGGGCGGGGAAGTTAAAGAGACCCAGTACTTC

D gene: .
V gene: TRBV20-1
clone size: few
J gene: TRBJ2-1
CDR3 protein: CSARSGLVYNEQFF
CDR3 DNA: TGCAGTGCTAGATCGGGACTGGTTTACAATGAGCAGTTCTTC

D gene: .
V gene: TRBV7-8
clone size: many
J gene: TRBJ2-7
CDR3 protein: CASSPGLGYFSYEQYF
CDR3 DNA: TGTGCCAGCAGCCCCGGTCTCGGGTATTTCTCCTACGAGCAGTACTTC

D gene: .
V gene: TRBV18
clone size: few
J gene: TRBJ2-7
CDR3 protein: CASSPLPGTLGEQYF
CDR3 DNA: TGTGCCAGCTCACCACTCCCAGGGACCCTCGGGGAGCAGTACTTC

D gene: TRBD1
V gene: TRBV11-2
clone size: many
J gene: TRBJ2-3
CDR3 protein: CASSRQGEDTQYF
CDR3 DNA: TGTGCCAGCTCCCGACAGGGGGAAGATACGCAGTATTTT

D gene: TRBD2
V gene: TRBV29-1
clone size: many
J gene: TRBJ2-1
CDR3 protein: CSVGKREGPYNEQFF
CDR3 DNA: TGCAGCGTTGGCAAGCGGGAGGGTCCCTACAATGAGCAGTTCTTC

D gene: .
V gene: TRBV12-3/TRBV12-4
clone size: .
J gene: TRBJ2-7
CDR3 protein: CASSLNNKGRAGGRNEQYF
CDR3 DNA: TGTGCCAGCAGTTTAAATAATAAGGGTCGGGCCGGTGGCAGGAACGAGCAGTACTTC

D gene: TRBD1
V gene: TRBV24-1
clone size: many
J gene: TRBJ2-5
CDR3 protein: CATSDLGQGNQETQYF
CDR3 DNA: TGTGCCACCAGTGATTTAGGACAGGGCAACCAAGAGACCCAGTACTTC